This entry is about one T cell receptor (beta chain). In this sample, this clonotype turned up a few times. Its specific antigen is unknown. No base-level quality is on record; no much larger clone is a single base apart. The CDR3 covers 14 residues, taking in both the cysteine and the phenylalanine. The DNA shown is the 42-base CDR3, in frame from base 1. For CDR1 and CDR2, the germline V gene (reference sequence) lists SEHNR and FQNEAQ. Trimmed from V: 1 base; trimmed from J: 9 bases; junction bases lacking a gene match: 8. The data were obtained in a study of identical twins (dated by TCRdb to 2016 to 2017). As for the study more broadly: TCR alpha and beta repertoires from monozygotic twins, unrelated adults of various ages and cord blood were deep-sequenced to test whether fetal clonotypes persist. To rule out contamination, the twin experiments were replicated at different times with different library preparation protocols. Here is what the overall study found, with its caveats: Zero-insertion analyses could be partly confounded by invariant T cells such as MAIT and iNKT, though diverse VJ usage argued against such confounding for most clonotypes. Abundant cord blood beta clonotypes carried fewer insertions; young adult naive repertoires showed a weaker similar trend, while memory repertoires showed none. Because the same donors could not be followed over many years, the conclusions relied on cross-sectional statistical analysis. Out-of-frame TCR alpha sequences shared between twins showed an excess of low generation-probability sequences compared with coincidental sharing between unrelated individuals. A weaker excess of twin sharing was found in beta out-of-frame sequences because the signal-to-noise ratio was lowered by fewer shared sequences. Out-of-frame TCR alpha sharing in monozygotic twins was systematically underestimated by recombination models, whereas sharing between unrelated individuals was in agreement with the recombination models.

Receptors were amplified or captured by 5' RACE. Sequenced using an Illumina HiSeq 2000. A universal primer binding site was introduced by template switching, and a unique molecular identifier was present in the final cDNA, enabling accurate counting of TCR cDNA molecules. Specific primers in the conserved constant-segment region were used to synthesize first-strand cDNA for TCR alpha and beta chains. To control for contamination, every cDNA library carried two barcodes: a SMART-Mk sample barcode plus Illumina barcodes. Two successive PCR steps introduced TruSeq adapter sequences along with Illumina sample barcodes. The TCR alpha and beta cDNA libraries were sequenced on the Illumina HiSeq platform using custom primers. From the authors' description of their analysis: Unique molecular identifiers were extracted from raw reads with MiGEC, and CDR3 positions were determined with MiXCR. Recombination models were inferred per individual with the repgenHMM and IGoR tools using an EM algorithm. Shared clonotype analysis was performed with the tcR package in R, normalizing sharing by the product of cloneset sizes. Out-of-frame nonproductive sequences were analyzed to study raw recombination free of thymic and clonal selection effects. TCRdb's own reprocessing of the public reads used fastp at Q25 and MiXCR and kept productive beta chains. Duplicate CDR3 protein sequences are folded into a single record with the most common DNA and genes. The V and J calls reflect TCRdb's pipeline rather than the authors' work. This sample has approximately 260,000 distinct CDR3 sequences in its table, and 11% to 15% of those were observed once. Jointly, the top ten make up approximately 8.2% of the sample.

All donors were healthy Caucasians. Miltenyi CD45RO+ enrichment and human naive T-cell isolation kits were used to isolate memory (CD45RO+) and naive T cells from PBMC. The source of this sequence is a woman between 18 and 30 years old in good health. Input material: memory (CD45RO+) T cells sorted from blood. Interpreted using the paper, the cell subset or site label stands for: CD45RO+ enriched T cells. This chain is built from TRBV7-9 and TRBJ2-7; 8 bases in the middle match TRBD1. The CDR3 corresponds to CASSLGQGAPRQYF. The nucleotides are TGTGCCAGCAGCTTAGGGCAGGGGGCGCCCAGGCAGTACTTC.